This passage covers 26 T cell receptor beta chains from one sample sequenced in a study of CD8 T cells in ankylosing spondylitis. Their antigen targets remain unknown. Each CDR3 protein gets one entry after TCRdb re-called the 5' RACE reads with MiXCR. The repertoire includes 500,000 or so distinct CDR3 sequences, roughly 5.2% of them detected once, and around 3.4% sits in the top ten. Points from the study as a whole: It appeared that ankylosing spondylitis blood was characterized by a TCR beta motif of roughly 8 highly homologous variants.

Sequenced sample: blood, either unsorted or a sorted T cell fraction (not recorded which). The receptor source for this set is a male donor with ankylosing spondylitis.

This clonotype was detected many times. This chain connects TRBV11-2 to TRBJ2-1; D gene uncertain. V dropped 5 bases and J dropped 5 bases, with 13 bases sitting between them. Germline CDR1 is SGHAT and CDR2 is FQNNGV. The CDR3 consists of 14 residues. The CDR3 nucleotides read TGTGCCAGCAGCATCGGCCGTCTAAACAATGAGCAGTTCTTC. Translation: CASSIGRLNNEQFF.

The chain couples TRBV7-3 to TRBJ2-1; D may be TRBD1 (8 bases). Trimming shortened V by 2 bases and J by 1 base, and 12 bases separated the two germline ends. The CDR3 runs 16 residues. Germline lookup yields CDR1 SGHTA and CDR2 FQGTGA. This chain's CDR3 is CASSLGQGGSYNEQFF. Here the CDR3 DNA reads TGTGCCAGCAGCTTAGGACAGGGAGGGTCCTACAATGAGCAGTTCTTC.

This clonotype was seen ten or more times. V and J are TRBV7-2 and TRBJ1-3, with D maybe TRBD1 (6 bases). The CDR3 loop spans 16 amino acids. Germline CDR1 is SGHTA and CDR2 is FQGNSA. V was shortened by 5 bases and J by 0 bases, with 14 bases between the two germline ends. CDR3 DNA sequence: TGTGCCAGCAGCGATCAGGGACACCTCTCTGGAAACACCATATATTTT. As protein: CASSDQGHLSGNTIYF. The full variable domain, with the rest looked up from reference TRBV7-2 and TRBJ1-3, is GAGVSQSPSNKVTEKGKDVELRCDPISGHTALYWYRQSLGQGLEFLIYFQGNSAPDKSGLPSDRFSAERTGGSVSTLTIQRTQQEDSAVYLCASSDQGHLSGNTIYFGEGSWLTVV.

In its sample, this clonotype was seen many times. This rearrangement joins TRBV6-1 to TRBJ1-4, with no clear D. Trimming cost V 6 bases and J 3 bases, with 17 bases left between them. CDR1 is MNHNS, CDR2 SASEGT, per germline. The CDR3 runs 16 residues. CDR3 DNA: TGTGCCAGCAGGACGGACGGAATAGGGCCTAATGAAAAACTGTTTTTT. This sequence encodes CASRTDGIGPNEKLFF.

This clonotype showed up many times. V usage is TRBV5-4 and J usage is TRBJ2-2; a weak D match, TRBD2 (5 bases). The germline V gene has CDR1 SGHNT and CDR2 YYREEE (reference sequence). V was shortened by 3 bases and J by 4 bases, with 13 bases between the two germline ends. There are 15 residues in the CDR3. For the CDR3, the DNA is TGTGCCAGCAGCTCCTGGACTGCCCGCACCGGGGAGCTGTTTTTT. It encodes CASSSWTARTGELFF.

This chain joins TRBV7-2 and TRBJ2-2; D remains unclear. V was cut by 1 base and J by 5 bases, with 11 bases left in between. Germline V gene sequence: CDR1 SGHTA, CDR2 FQGNSA. This CDR3 contains 15 residues. The CDR3 nucleotides are TGTGCCAGCAGCTTAGGGTTTGCACCTACCGGGGAGCTGTTTTTT. Translated: CASSLGFAPTGELFF.

This clonotype was seen at least ten times. This chain joins TRBV25-1 and TRBJ1-1; TRBD1 matches 8 bases. The CDR3 contains 13 residues. Germline lookup yields CDR1 MGHDK and CDR2 SYGVNS. The V segment lost 7 bases and the J segment 3 bases; nucleotides outside the gene matches: 4. Here the CDR3 reads CASTSTGDTEAFF. CDR3 DNA sequence: TGTGCCAGCACTTCGACAGGGGACACTGAAGCTTTCTTT.

This clonotype was counted many times. V is TRBV20-1 and J is TRBJ2-2, with D perhaps matching TRBD1 (6 bases). CDR1 and CDR2 (germline): DFQATT, SNEGSKA (reference sequence). The length of the CDR3 is 13 residues. V was trimmed by 7 bases and J by 2 bases, leaving 11 bases between them. CDR3 sequence reads: CSVDRDNTGELFF. CDR3 DNA: TGCAGTGTGGACAGAGACAACACCGGGGAGCTGTTTTTT.

The table lists this clonotype with many counts. V usage is TRBV7-9 and J usage is TRBJ2-1, with D unclear. The CDR3 totals 16 residues. Trimming took 2 bases from V and 0 from J, leaving 11 bases between them. Germline V lookup: CDR1 SEHNR, CDR2 FQNEAQ (reference sequence). The CDR3 loop is CASSLTVSSSYNEQFF. CDR3 DNA sequence: TGTGCCAGCAGCTTAACCGTCTCGAGCTCCTACAATGAGCAGTTCTTC.

This clonotype was detected only a few times. This CDR3 reads CASSRGLAVTSGLKDTQYF. In nucleotides, the CDR3 is TGTGCCAGCAGCCGGGGACTAGCGGTCACATCGGGGTTGAAAGATACGCAGTATTTT. The chain uses TRBV11-1 and TRBJ2-3; TRBD2 aligns across 11 bases. There are 19 residues in the CDR3. J was trimmed by 5 bases and V by 5 bases; bases with no gene match: 18. CDR1 is SGHAT and CDR2 is FQDESV in the germline V gene (reference sequence).

There are many counts of this clonotype. The gene calls are TRBV25-1 and TRBJ2-3; possibly TRBD2 for D (5 bases). Trimming shortened V by 4 bases and J by 1 base, and 9 bases separated the two germline ends. The length of the CDR3 is 14 residues. CDR1 MGHDK and CDR2 SYGVNS come from the germline V gene. The CDR3 sequence is CASSGYGGTDTQYF. The CDR3 region has the DNA TGTGCCAGCAGTGGCTACGGGGGCACAGATACGCAGTATTTT.

In its sample, this clonotype was seen many times. The gene calls are TRBV6-5 and TRBJ2-2; 7 positions match TRBD2. This CDR3 region has 16 residues. V trimming: 2 bases; J trimming: 2 bases; junction bases outside the gene matches: 5. Germline CDR1 is MNHEY and CDR2 is SVGAGI. For the CDR3, the DNA is TGTGCCAGCAGTTACCCCACTAGCGCCAACACCGGGGAGCTGTTTTTT. It is translated as CASSYPTSANTGELFF.

This chain joins TRBV4-2 and TRBJ2-5; 7 bases are a match to TRBD2. In germline, CDR1 is LGHNA, CDR2 YNFKEQ. This CDR3 spans 17 amino acids. Trimming removed 1 base from V and 5 bases from J; junction bases left unmatched: 13. CDR3 bases: TGTGCCAGCAGCCAAGGGTTTGCGGAGGCGGGGGTGGAGACCCAGTACTTC. This sequence encodes CASSQGFAEAGVETQYF.

This clonotype has at least ten counts. V and J are TRBV20-1 and TRBJ1-5; D not certain. Germline V gene lookup returns CDR1 DFQATT and CDR2 SNEGSKA (reference sequence). The CDR3 runs to 13 residues. V shed 0 bases and J shed 10 bases, with 13 bases lying between them. CDR3 amino acids: CSAREVVESPQHF. CDR3 nucleotides: TGCAGTGCTAGAGAGGTAGTAGAATCACCCCAGCATTTT.

Ten or more counts support this clonotype. V and J are TRBV20-1 and TRBJ2-5; D is possibly TRBD1 or TRBD2 (5 bases each). With 5 bases removed from V and 4 bases from J, the gap between germline ends came to 14 bases. CDR1 and CDR2 from the germline V gene are DFQATT and SNEGSKA (reference sequence). There are 13 residues in the CDR3. The CDR3 spells CSAGPGRRETQYF. CDR3 nucleotides: TGCAGTGCTGGGCCGGGACGGCGAGAGACCCAGTACTTC.

This clonotype was counted at least ten times. The chain has TRBV19 and TRBJ1-5; D ambiguous. The germline V gene encodes CDR1 LNHDA and CDR2 SQIVND (reference sequence). CDR3 length: 15 amino acids. Trimming removed 5 bases at V and 2 bases at J, with 13 bases between. Here the CDR3 reads CASSPGSGGNQPQHF. The CDR3 DNA is TGTGCCAGTAGTCCAGGCTCCGGGGGCAATCAGCCCCAGCATTTT.

There are many counts of this clonotype. The chain has TRBV7-9 and TRBJ1-4, with D unclear. In germline, CDR1 is SEHNR, CDR2 FQNEAQ (reference sequence). The CDR3 consists of 13 residues. V lost 8 bases, J lost 3 bases, and 10 bases lay in between. The CDR3 DNA sequence: TGTGCCAGCCGACGGAGACCTAATGAAAAACTGTTTTTT. Translating it yields CASRRRPNEKLFF.

This clonotype was seen many times. The genes are TRBV25-1 and TRBJ1-2; D might be TRBD1 (5 bases). This CDR3 has 13 residues. Trimming pared 3 bases from V and 6 bases from J, leaving 11 bases between. Per the germline V gene, CDR1 is MGHDK and CDR2 is SYGVNS. CDR3: CASSDRGGDGYTF. The CDR3 DNA sequence: TGTGCCAGCAGTGATAGGGGCGGGGATGGCTACACCTTC.

This clonotype was observed at least ten times. One junction end does not reproduce the germline sequence, and a read error may be involved. The chain carries TRBV18 and TRBJ2-7; 8 nucleotides align to TRBD1. Germline loops: CDR1 KGHSH, CDR2 LQKENI. This CDR3 spans 13 amino acids. Here the CDR3 reads CASSPGTGYEQYF. In DNA form, the CDR3 reads TGCGCCAGCAGCCCCGGGACAGGCTACGAGCAGTACTTC.

This clonotype occurred many times. The CDR3 DNA is TGTGCCAGCAGCCAAGAAGGGACAGTGGATCAGCCCCAGCATTTT. This sequence encodes CASSQEGTVDQPQHF. The chain combines TRBV4-2 with TRBJ1-5; 7 nucleotides match TRBD1. V lost 0 bases to trimming and J lost 5 bases; unmatched junction nucleotides: 4. Germline CDR1 and CDR2: LGHNA and YNFKEQ. The CDR3 length is 15 residues.

This clonotype was detected ten times or more. The J gene is TRBJ1-1, the V gene TRBV5-1, with 7 nucleotides matching TRBD1. From germline, CDR1 is SGHRS and CDR2 YFSETQ. With V trimmed by 6 bases and J by 0 bases, 8 bases remained unmatched. CDR3 length: 15 amino acids. The CDR3 bases are TGCGCCAGCATAGATGAACAGGGGCTGAACACTGAAGCTTTCTTT. Protein product: CASIDEQGLNTEAFF.

The chain combines TRBV3-1 with TRBJ1-1; the D gene is possibly TRBD1 (5 bases). The CDR3 covers 14 residues. With 6 bases removed from V and 5 bases from J, the gap between germline ends came to 16 bases. The germline CDR1 and CDR2 sequences are LGHDT and YNNKEL (reference sequence). The CDR3 here is CASRGSTGGTEAFF. The CDR3 nucleotides read TGTGCCAGCAGGGGCTCCACGGGGGGGACTGAAGCTTTCTTT.

In this sample, this clonotype turned up many times. This chain uses TRBV28 with TRBJ1-4, with 7 bases that match TRBD1. The length of the CDR3 is 15 residues. V was pared by 6 bases and J by 8 bases, with 12 bases of the junction left unmatched. The germline CDR1 and CDR2 sequences are MDHEN and SYDVKM. The DNA for the CDR3 is TGTGCCAGCAGCGCCCCCGGACCAGGGGGGGAAAAACTGTTTTTT. Translation gives CASSAPGPGGEKLFF.

The gene calls are TRBV7-9 and TRBJ2-1, with 8 bases aligning to TRBD1. This CDR3 contains 14 residues. The trim removed 6 bases at V and 9 bases at J, leaving 10 bases unmatched. Looked up from germline, CDR1 is SEHNR and CDR2 is FQNEAQ (reference sequence). The CDR3: CASRRTGGTGEQFF. CDR3 in DNA: TGTGCCAGCAGGCGCACAGGGGGGACGGGTGAGCAGTTCTTC.

This clonotype was found many times. The chain carries TRBV12-3 or TRBV12-4 and TRBJ1-2; D possibly corresponds to TRBD1 (5 bases). CDR3 size: 12 residues. V was shortened by 6 bases and J by 7 bases, with 12 bases between the two germline ends. Here the CDR3 DNA reads TGTGCCAGCAGCCAAAACAGGTTTGGCTACACCTTC. This codes for CASSQNRFGYTF.

This clonotype was seen at least ten times. This chain links TRBV4-2 with TRBJ1-4, with D maybe TRBD1 (5 bases). Trimming pared 1 base from V and 5 bases from J, leaving 17 bases between. This CDR3 contains 17 residues. Germline CDR1 LGHNA, CDR2 YNFKEQ. Here the CDR3 reads CASSQAPRVGGNEKLFF. CDR3 nucleotide sequence: TGTGCCAGCAGCCAAGCGCCTAGGGTCGGGGGAAATGAAAAACTGTTTTTT.